This TCR beta chain appears in the sequencing data of a study of T cell repertoires in cytomegalovirus infection. Background on the study: In public TCR beta signatures, there were indications of both CMV infection and matching HLA type.

Germline CDR1 is MGHRA and CDR2 is YSYEKL. The V and J ends lost 1 base and 4 bases respectively, with 13 bases between them. This CDR3 is 15 amino acids long. With regard to this clonotype: Its antigen is undetermined.

TCRdb independently ran MiXCR on the reads; one entry per CDR3 protein. The sample shows some 38,000 distinct CDR3 sequences, about 54% of them seen only once. The gene calls are TRBV4-1 and TRBJ2-5; D remains ambiguous. This material consisted of CD8+ T cells from cultured PBMCs, taken from culture after CMV antigen stimulation. This clonotype was sampled from a human donor in good health (CMV status not recorded). Some clones in this sample may be carry-over from other donors' samples. The CDR3: CASSQGEGPGETQYF. CDR3 bases: TGCGCCAGCAGCCAAGGGGAAGGGCCGGGAGAGACCCAGTACTTC.